The 13 T cell receptor beta chains below were found in one sample sequenced in a study of cytotoxic CD8 clonotypes in ibrutinib-treated CLL. TCRdb's copy holds only in-frame clones and misses some; the assay was immunoSEQ multiplex PCR. This sample has approximately 350,000 clones; 67% occur once, and the top ten carry around 6.5%. The sample in question was PBMCs, obtained after 36 months of ibrutinib treatment. Receptors originate from a human donor with chronic lymphocytic leukemia.

The chain is built from TRBV5-1 and TRBJ1-5, with no clear D. The CDR3 sequence is 15 residues long. CDR1 and CDR2 from the germline V gene are SGHRS and YFSETQ. V lost 0 bases and J lost 8, with 15 bases in between. CDR3 residues: CASSLGLGSKEPQHF. As DNA, the CDR3 is TGCGCCAGCAGCTTGGGGTTGGGGTCAAAGGAGCCCCAGCATTTT. Combining the CDR3 with reference TRBV5-1 and TRBJ1-5 gives the whole variable domain KAGVTQTPRYLIKTRGQQVTLSCSPISGHRSVSWYQQTPGQGLQFLFEYFSETQRNKGNFPGRFSGRQFSNSRSEMNVSTLELGDSALYLCASSLGLGSKEPQHFGDGTRLSIL.

In this sample, this clone turned up once. CDR3 nucleotide sequence: TGTGCCAGCAGCTCAGTCGGAGCGGGAGGGCCGGGCGAGCAGTACTTC. It translates to CASSSVGAGGPGEQYF. V usage is TRBV7-9 and J usage is TRBJ2-7, with TRBD2 matching 10 bases. The V gene end was trimmed by 4 bases and the J gene end by 6 bases; junction bases not matched to a gene: 12. This CDR3 is built from 16 residues. CDR1 and CDR2 from the germline V gene are SEHNR and FQNEAQ (reference sequence).

V is TRBV9 and J is TRBJ2-2; 7 positions match TRBD1. The CDR3 has 15 amino acids. V was clipped by 0 bases and J by 4 bases; unmatched bases: 3. In germline, CDR1 is SGDLS, CDR2 YYNGEE. Here the CDR3 DNA reads TGTGCCAGCAGCGTAGGACAGGGACCCACCGGGGAGCTGTTTTTT. This translates into CASSVGQGPTGELFF.

The J gene is TRBJ1-1, the V gene TRBV9; possible D gene TRBD1, 6 bases. Trimming took 4 bases from V and 8 from J, leaving 12 bases between them. The CDR3 extends over 12 amino acids. Per the germline V gene, CDR1 is SGDLS and CDR2 is YYNGEE. DNA for the CDR3: TGTGCCAGCAGCCGGGGGCTTAAGGAAGCTTTCTTT. As protein: CASSRGLKEAFF.

The chain recombines TRBV6-5 with TRBJ2-7, with unresolved D. The CDR3 length is 11 residues. Germline V gives CDR1 MNHEY, CDR2 SVGAGI. The V end was cut by 7 bases, the J end by 6 bases, with 10 bases between. The CDR3: CASTYRGEQYF. As DNA, the CDR3 is TGTGCCAGCACCTACCGAGGCGAGCAGTACTTC.

V usage is TRBV6-1 and J usage is TRBJ2-7; D ambiguous. CDR3 length: 15 amino acids. CDR1 MNHNS and CDR2 SASEGT come from the germline V gene. Trimming left V 2 bases short and J 0 bases short, with 11 bases between. CDR3 residues: CASSEIGSLSYEQYF. In DNA form, the CDR3 reads TGTGCCAGCAGTGAAATCGGTTCCCTCTCCTACGAGCAGTACTTC.

Of note for this clone: Other DNA sequences in this specimen translate into the identical CDR3. This rearrangement joins TRBV27 to TRBJ2-7; no firm D call. Trimming cost V 3 bases and J 3 bases, with 9 bases left between them. Germline assignment: CDR1 MNHEY and CDR2 SMNVEV (reference sequence). The CDR3 loop spans 13 amino acids. CDR3 loop: CASSFGGYYEQYF. The CDR3 DNA follows: TGTGCCAGCAGTTTTGGCGGATACTACGAGCAGTACTTC.

In DNA, the CDR3 is TGTGCCATATTCAGGGGGCAGAACTATGGCTACACCTTC. This translates into CAIFRGQNYGYTF. The J gene is TRBJ1-2, the V gene TRBV10-3, with TRBD1 identical over 8 bases. Unmatched junction bases numbered 5, after V lost 9 bases and J lost 2 bases. In germline, CDR1 is ENHRY, CDR2 SYGVKD. The CDR3 sequence is 13 residues long.

This clone has a handful of counts. This rearrangement joins TRBV20-1 to TRBJ2-7, with D uncertain. CDR3 length equals 10 residues. Trimming stripped 6 bases from V and 6 bases from J, with 9 bases between. Germline-derived CDR1 and CDR2 are DFQATT and SNEGSKA (reference sequence). The CDR3 reads CSAVTVEQYF. The DNA for the CDR3 is TGCAGTGCAGTTACGGTCGAGCAGTACTTC.

The rearrangement uses TRBV27 and TRBJ2-2, with D unclear. The CDR3 has 14 amino acids. Germline V gives CDR1 MNHEY, CDR2 SMNVEV (reference sequence). V lost 4 bases and J 2 bases, leaving 8 bases between the germline ends. The CDR3 bases are TGTGCCAGCAGTTCAGAGGAAAACACCGGGGAGCTGTTTTTT. Its translation: CASSSEENTGELFF.

V usage is TRBV6-6 and J usage is TRBJ1-4, with a weak D call TRBD1 (5 bases). This CDR3 comprises 16 residues. The germline gives CDR1 MNHNY, CDR2 SVGAGI (reference sequence). V was pared by 4 bases and J by 16 bases, with 28 bases between. This CDR3 is CASSSGQAAVLIPPFF. For the CDR3, the DNA is TGTGCCAGCAGTTCGGGGCAGGCCGCAGTTCTGATCCCCCCGTTTTTT.

This clone was counted a few times. The rearrangement joins TRBV12-5 to TRBJ1-2; possibly TRBD1 for D (6 bases). There are 14 residues in the CDR3. Germline V CDR1 and CDR2: LGHNT, FRNRAP. V was pared by 3 bases and J by 4 bases, with 12 bases between. CDR3 nucleotide sequence: TGTGCTAGTGGTTTTGGGGGACACTCCTATGGCTACACCTTC. Translation gives CASGFGGHSYGYTF.

The chain has TRBV9 and TRBJ2-5; 9 positions agree with TRBD2. V shed 3 bases, J shed 7 bases, and the junction held 7 bases outside the gene matches. Germline CDR1 SGDLS, CDR2 YYNGEE. The CDR3 has 14 amino acids. The CDR3 sequence: CASSALAGGGTQYF. CDR3 in DNA: TGTGCCAGCAGCGCACTAGCGGGTGGTGGGACCCAGTACTTC. The complete variable domain, with remaining parts taken from reference TRBV9 and TRBJ2-5, reads DSGVTQTPKHLITATGQRVTLRCSPRSGDLSVYWYQQSLDQGLQFLIQYYNGEERAKGNILERFSAQQFPDLHSELNLSSLELGDSALYFCASSALAGGGTQYFGPGTRLLVL.